This T cell receptor beta chain was documented in a study of blood T cell repertoires in COVID-19. Study in general: COVID-19 samples, acute and convalescent, were from the United States, Italy and Spain.

Cohorts were assigned according to the clinical history that participants reported. Symptom resolution, clearance, or two negative PCRs marked donors in Cohort 3 as recovered. The CDR3 consists of 12 residues. Between the trimmed V and J ends, which lost 11 bases and 1 base, there was a span of 8 bases. As handled by the study authors: Amplified reference gene primers provided the basis for estimating nucleated cell counts. The protocol was immunoSEQ multiplex PCR, while the TCRdb copy is restricted to in-frame clones and leaves out a portion. V and J calls and clone size are copied from that table; D and trimming were computed from the DNA. The table includes approximately 440,000 clones, around 90% detected once.

The sequence derives from a woman aged 18-29 years who had recovered from COVID-19. The rearrangement joins TRBV12-3 or TRBV12-4 to TRBJ2-2, with D unresolved. Sequences were obtained from PBMCs or T cells enriched from blood (not recorded which). CDR3 amino acids: CASAGNTGELFF. The CDR3 DNA follows: TGTGCCTCAGCAGGGAACACCGGGGAGCTGTTTTTT.